One and the same sample provided the 12 T cell receptor beta chains below, sequenced in a study of regulatory T cells in long-lasting Graves disease. Assembly of TCR beta libraries relied on iRepertoire HTBI primers together with Arm-PCR of CDR3 regions. TCRdb recomputed calls from the multiplex PCR reads with MiXCR, one row per CDR3 protein. Among roughly 510,000 distinct CDR3 sequences listed, around 15% were seen once. The time point: newly diagnosed GD, antithyroid drugs for less than 3 months. With RNA extracted from PBMCs as input, the TCR library was made. This sample also appeared in a second study, on T cells in Graves' hyperthyroidism and ophthalmopathy.

The specimen comprised peripheral blood mononuclear cells (PBMCs), sampled at new diagnosis, from a patient treated with antithyroid drugs. The source is a man younger than 30 with Graves disease.

The chain joins TRBV7-2 to TRBJ2-7; D is unresolved. V was trimmed by 2 bases and J by 2 bases, leaving 7 bases between them. CDR3 size: 13 residues. Germline-derived CDR1 and CDR2 are SGHTA and FQGNSA. The CDR3 loop is CASSLQNAYEQYF. The CDR3 DNA reads as TGTGCCAGCAGCTTACAGAACGCCTACGAGCAGTACTTC.

The genes are TRBV2 and TRBJ2-7; 9 bases are a match to TRBD2. V gave up 6 bases and J gave up 2 bases; unmatched junction bases: 5. Per the germline V gene, CDR1 is SNHLY and CDR2 is FYNNEI. There are 14 residues in the CDR3. The CDR3 nucleotides read TGTGCCAGCAGGGCTAGCGGGACTCCCTACGAGCAGTACTTC. Protein sequence: CASRASGTPYEQYF.

Only a few counts were recorded for this clonotype. V gene TRBV19 combines with J gene TRBJ2-1; 7 bases are shared with TRBD1. The CDR3 is 16 amino acids. Trimming removed 1 base from V and 9 bases from J; junction bases left unmatched: 12. The V gene's germline CDR1 is LNHDA and CDR2 SQIVND (reference sequence). Written as DNA, the CDR3 is TGTGCCAGTAGTATAGGGACCGGGACAGACGCCAGTGAGCAGTTCTTC. Residues: CASSIGTGTDASEQFF.

This clonotype was detected ten times or more. This chain uses TRBV20-1 with TRBJ1-1; 10 bases line up with TRBD1. Unmatched junction bases numbered 7, after V lost 6 bases and J lost 3 bases. The CDR3 length is 14 residues. The germline V gene has CDR1 DFQATT and CDR2 SNEGSKA (reference sequence). The DNA of the CDR3 is TGCAGTGCCGTGGCTGGACAGGGGGACACTGAAGCTTTCTTT. It specifies CSAVAGQGDTEAFF.

The chain uses TRBV7-3 and TRBJ2-1; 11 nucleotides match TRBD2. The length of the CDR3 is 15 residues. The trim removed 0 bases at V and 7 bases at J, leaving 2 bases unmatched. CDR1 and CDR2 (germline): SGHTA, FQGTGA. CDR3 DNA: TGTGCCAGCAGCTTAACTAGCGGGAGGGAAAATGAGCAGTTCTTC. This sequence encodes CASSLTSGRENEQFF.

The chain links TRBV5-5 to TRBJ1-2; weak D call: TRBD1 (5 bases). Germline V gene lookup returns CDR1 SGHKS and CDR2 YYEKEE (reference sequence). Trimming removed 3 bases from V and 8 bases from J, with 14 bases in between. This CDR3 has 13 amino acids. CDR3 sequence (DNA): TGTGCCAGCAGCTGGACAAGGGGAGGCGGCTACACCTTC. This sequence encodes CASSWTRGGGYTF.

This clonotype was seen once. This rearrangement joins TRBV29-1 to TRBJ1-2; D perhaps matches TRBD1 (6 bases). Trimming removed 6 bases at V and 7 bases at J, with 18 bases between. Germline V CDR1 and CDR2: SQVTM, ANQGSEA. The CDR3 runs 13 residues. Here the CDR3 DNA reads TGCAGCGTCAACGATCGAGGGGGGGGTGGCTACACCTTC. Encoded protein: CSVNDRGGGGYTF.

This clonotype came up many times. V is TRBV7-8 and J is TRBJ2-1; 11 nucleotides align to TRBD2. Germline V lookup: CDR1 SGHVS, CDR2 FQNEAQ. Germline trimming cut 1 base from V and 3 bases from J; bases unmatched to any gene: 5. This CDR3 contains 17 residues. Here the CDR3 reads CASSLVASGGIYNEQFF. CDR3 coding DNA: TGTGCCAGCAGCTTAGTGGCTAGCGGGGGGATCTACAATGAGCAGTTCTTC.

The rearrangement joins TRBV9 to TRBJ2-7; TRBD2 agrees at 10 bases. CDR1 and CDR2 (germline): SGDLS, YYNGEE. The CDR3 has 14 amino acids. The J segment lost 4 bases and the V segment lost 4 bases, leaving 5 bases of the junction unmatched. The CDR3 spells CASSRTSGFYEQYF. The DNA of the CDR3 is TGTGCCAGCAGCAGGACTAGCGGCTTTTACGAGCAGTACTTC.

This clonotype was recorded many times. This chain joins TRBV20-1 and TRBJ1-1, with D hard to call. V lost 5 bases, J lost 3 bases, and 16 bases lay in between. This CDR3 has 14 residues. Germline V gene data show CDR1 as DFQATT and CDR2 as SNEGSKA (reference sequence). CDR3 in DNA: TGCAGTGCTCCCCGATACACTAGAGACACTGAAGCTTTCTTT. Translating it yields CSAPRYTRDTEAFF.

Concerning this clonotype: Sequence at one end of the junction differs from germline and may be a read error. The chain joins TRBV28 to TRBJ2-5; 9 nucleotides agree with TRBD1. Germline V CDR1 and CDR2: MDHEN, SYDVKM. This CDR3 comprises 16 residues. CDR3 region: CASTLARHRGREAQYF. The CDR3 region has the DNA TGTGCCAGCACCTTAGCCCGCCACAGGGGGCGAGAGGCCCAGTACTTC.

In its sample, this clonotype was seen a few times. This chain uses TRBV19 with TRBJ2-5; no clear D. Trimming removed 3 bases at V and 2 bases at J, with 10 bases between. CDR1 is LNHDA and CDR2 is SQIVND in the germline V gene (reference sequence). The CDR3 has 14 amino acids. CDR3 region: CASSIATTQETQYF. Here the CDR3 DNA reads TGTGCCAGTAGTATTGCCACAACTCAAGAGACCCAGTACTTC.